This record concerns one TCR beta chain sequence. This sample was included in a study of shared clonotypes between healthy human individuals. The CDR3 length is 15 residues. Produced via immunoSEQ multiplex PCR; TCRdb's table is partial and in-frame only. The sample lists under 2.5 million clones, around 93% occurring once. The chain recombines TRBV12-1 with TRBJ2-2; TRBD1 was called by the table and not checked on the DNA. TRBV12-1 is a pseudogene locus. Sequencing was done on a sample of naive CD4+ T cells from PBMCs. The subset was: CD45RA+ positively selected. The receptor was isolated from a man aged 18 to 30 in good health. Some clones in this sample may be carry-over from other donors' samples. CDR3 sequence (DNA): TGTGCCAGCAGCGCGGCAGGGAAACACACCGGGGAGCTGTTTTTT. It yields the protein CASSAAGKHTGELFF.